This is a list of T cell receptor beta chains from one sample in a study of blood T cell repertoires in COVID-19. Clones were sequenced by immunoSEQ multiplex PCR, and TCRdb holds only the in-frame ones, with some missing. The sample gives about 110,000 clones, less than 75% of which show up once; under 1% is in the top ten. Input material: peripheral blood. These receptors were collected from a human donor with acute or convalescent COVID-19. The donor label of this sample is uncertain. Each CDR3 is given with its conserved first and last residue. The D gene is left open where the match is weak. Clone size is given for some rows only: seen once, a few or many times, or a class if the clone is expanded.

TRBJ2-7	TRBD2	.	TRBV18	CASSPLPLRSGEQYF
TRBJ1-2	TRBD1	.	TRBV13	CASSWGRGLVGYTF
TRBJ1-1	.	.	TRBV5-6	CASSLVQEDTEAFF
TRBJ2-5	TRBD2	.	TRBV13	CASSNYGAWTSGGSETQYF
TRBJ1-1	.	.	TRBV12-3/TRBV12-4	CASSFRVPTEAFF
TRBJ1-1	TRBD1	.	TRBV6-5	CASSSSGTGYSPEAFF
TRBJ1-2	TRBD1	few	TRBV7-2	CASSSDRGPYGYTF
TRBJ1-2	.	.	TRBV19	CASSIEASPYGYTF
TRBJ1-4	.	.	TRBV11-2	CASSPLGVTTNEKLFF
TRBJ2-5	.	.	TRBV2	CASSRSFIQETQYF
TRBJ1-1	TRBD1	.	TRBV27	CASSFLAQRTGGEAFF
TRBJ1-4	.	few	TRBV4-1	CASSPPQVPEKLFF
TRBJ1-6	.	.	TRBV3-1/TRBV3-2	CASSRGRGAYNSPLHF
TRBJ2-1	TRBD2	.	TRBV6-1	CASSEWLAGGPYGQFF
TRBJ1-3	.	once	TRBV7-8	CASSLVSTRRGNTIYF
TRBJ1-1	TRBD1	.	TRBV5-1	CASSLGTGGANTEAFF
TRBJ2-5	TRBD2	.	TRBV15	CATQGRAGVWETQYF
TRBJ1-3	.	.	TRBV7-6	CASSQQGQGLGNTIYF
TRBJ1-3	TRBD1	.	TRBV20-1	CSAYRGHTIYF
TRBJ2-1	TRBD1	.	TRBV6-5	CASSPGTGSSYEQFF
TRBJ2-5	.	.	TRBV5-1	CASSLVPLGGETQYF
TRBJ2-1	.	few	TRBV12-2	CASRFERIRCHEQFF
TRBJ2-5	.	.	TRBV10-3	CAIASGSETQYF
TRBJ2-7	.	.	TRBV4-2	CASSQDSTYEQYF
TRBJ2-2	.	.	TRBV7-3	CASRSNPGHNTGELFF
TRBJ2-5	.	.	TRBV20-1	CSASPLSRETQYF
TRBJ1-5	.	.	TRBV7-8	CASSLVGGLGNDQPQHF
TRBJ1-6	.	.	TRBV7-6	CASSPRAGAYNSPLHF
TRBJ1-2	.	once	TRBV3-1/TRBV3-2	CASSQAPYGYTF
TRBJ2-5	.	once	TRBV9	CASSVGSGRETQYF
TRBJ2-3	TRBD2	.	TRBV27	CASSPQLAGRTYTQYF
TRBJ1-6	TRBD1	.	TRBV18	CASSPRRGYSYNSPLHF
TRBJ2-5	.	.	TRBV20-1	CSARVGETQYF
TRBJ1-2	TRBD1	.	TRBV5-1	CASSLSGGSNYGYTF
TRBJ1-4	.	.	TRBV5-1	CASSLGGEKLFF
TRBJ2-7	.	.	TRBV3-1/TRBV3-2	CASSQNRGAEQYF
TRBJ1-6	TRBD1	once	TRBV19	CASRTGGRNSPLHF
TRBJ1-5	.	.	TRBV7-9	CASSLLGDQPQHF
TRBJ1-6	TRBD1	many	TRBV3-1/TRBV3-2	CASSRGQVNSPLHF
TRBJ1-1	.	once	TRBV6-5	CASSYSSEQLNTEAFF
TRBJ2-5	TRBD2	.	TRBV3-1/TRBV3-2	CASSQDLRLATPQETQYF